This T cell receptor (beta chain) appears in the sequencing data of a study of response to subunit inactivated influenza vaccine. V was trimmed by 6 bases and J by 4 bases, leaving 9 bases between them. The CDR3 has 12 residues. Germline CDR1 reads SQVTM; CDR2 reads ANQGSEA. Study-wide findings and caveats: That few new T cells are recruited by each seasonal influenza vaccination was the authors' suggestion.

TCRdb recomputed calls from the RT-PCR reads with MiXCR, one row per CDR3 protein. This sample has 490,000 or so distinct CDR3 sequences, with roughly 8.2% found just once. Note on this clonotype: Its cognate antigen is unknown.

Sequencing was performed on PBMCs from blood, taken roughly 24 months after vaccination. This chain links TRBV29-1 with TRBJ2-2; D remains ambiguous. The TCR sequence derives from a man aged 50-75 years who received an inactivated influenza vaccine. The CDR3 loop reads CSVTWPTGELFF. The DNA of the CDR3 is TGCAGCGTGACCTGGCCCACCGGGGAGCTGTTTTTT.